Listed below are T cell receptor beta chains from one sample, sequenced in a study of Tregs in tolerant kidney transplant recipients. Some clones are missing from TCRdb's copy, which holds only in-frame ones; the method was immunoSEQ multiplex PCR. Of around 78,000 clones in the sample, approximately 90% are singletons; the top ten hold approximately 0.37%. The sequencing here drew on Tregs from blood, taken before the transplant. These receptor sequences come from a human donor who received a combined kidney and bone marrow transplant. Each CDR3 is given with its conserved first and last residue. D genes are given only for firm matches. Clone size, where shown, is once, few, many, or a class for clones that have expanded.

d_gene: TRBD1
abundance: .
j_gene: TRBJ1-2
v_gene: TRBV7-9
CDR3nt: TGTGCCAGCAGCTCAGGGGGGAACAACTATGGCTACACCTTC
CDR3aa: CASSSGGNNYGYTF

d_gene: TRBD2
abundance: once
j_gene: TRBJ2-7
v_gene: TRBV6-1
CDR3nt: TGTGCCAGCAGTTCTTCTTTTAGCGGGAGTTACGAGCAGTACTTC
CDR3aa: CASSSSFSGSYEQYF

d_gene: TRBD1
abundance: once
j_gene: TRBJ2-7
v_gene: TRBV27
CDR3nt: TGTGCCAGCGGGGGACAGCCCACCTACGAGCAGTACTTC
CDR3aa: CASGGQPTYEQYF

d_gene: .
abundance: .
j_gene: TRBJ1-1
v_gene: TRBV15
CDR3nt: TGTGCCACCAGCAGAGAAATAAGGCAGGGAGCTTTCTTT
CDR3aa: CATSREIRQGAFF

d_gene: .
abundance: .
j_gene: TRBJ1-3
v_gene: TRBV30
CDR3nt: TGTGCCTGGAGTGTGGGGGTTGGAAACACCATATATTTT
CDR3aa: CAWSVGVGNTIYF

d_gene: .
abundance: .
j_gene: TRBJ2-2
v_gene: TRBV11-1
CDR3nt: TGTGCCAGCAGCTTAGGAGACCTGGGTGGATGGCCCGGGGAGCTGTTTTTT
CDR3aa: CASSLGDLGGWPGELFF

d_gene: .
abundance: .
j_gene: TRBJ2-2
v_gene: TRBV6-5
CDR3nt: TGTGCCAGCAGTTCTTACACCGGGGAGCTGTTTTTT
CDR3aa: CASSSYTGELFF

d_gene: .
abundance: .
j_gene: TRBJ2-7
v_gene: TRBV18
CDR3nt: TGTGCCAGCTCACCCGGGACGGTACCCTACGAGCAGTACTTC
CDR3aa: CASSPGTVPYEQYF

d_gene: .
abundance: .
j_gene: TRBJ1-5
v_gene: TRBV28
CDR3nt: TGTGCCAGCAGAACAAGGAGCTTTGCGATTCAGCCCCAGCATTTT
CDR3aa: CASRTRSFAIQPQHF

d_gene: TRBD1
abundance: .
j_gene: TRBJ1-5
v_gene: TRBV6-5
CDR3nt: TGTGCCAGCAGCTATGGACAGGGCGGACAGCCCCAGCATTTT
CDR3aa: CASSYGQGGQPQHF

d_gene: .
abundance: .
j_gene: TRBJ2-7
v_gene: TRBV5-5
CDR3nt: TGTGCCAGCAGCTTGCAGGATCGGGGGGAGCAGTACTTC
CDR3aa: CASSLQDRGEQYF

d_gene: .
abundance: .
j_gene: TRBJ2-1
v_gene: TRBV9
CDR3nt: TGTGCCAGCAGCGTGTCCCCGCCGGGGGAGCAGTTCTTC
CDR3aa: CASSVSPPGEQFF

d_gene: TRBD1
abundance: .
j_gene: TRBJ1-4
v_gene: TRBV2
CDR3nt: TGTGCCAGCAGTCGACCGGGACAGGGGAATGAAAAACTGTTTTTT
CDR3aa: CASSRPGQGNEKLFF

d_gene: TRBD1
abundance: .
j_gene: TRBJ2-1
v_gene: TRBV19
CDR3nt: TGTGCCAGTAGTATAAGGACAGGGAGCTACAATGAGCAGTTCTTC
CDR3aa: CASSIRTGSYNEQFF

d_gene: .
abundance: .
j_gene: TRBJ1-5
v_gene: TRBV21-1
CDR3nt: TGTGCCAGCAGCAAACAGACAGATCACCAGCCCCAGCATTTT
CDR3aa: CASSKQTDHQPQHF

d_gene: TRBD1
abundance: .
j_gene: TRBJ2-5
v_gene: TRBV18
CDR3nt: TGTGCCAGCTCACAACAGGACAGGGGGCAACAAGAGACCCAGTACTTC
CDR3aa: CASSQQDRGQQETQYF

d_gene: TRBD1
abundance: .
j_gene: TRBJ2-7
v_gene: TRBV13
CDR3nt: TGTGCCAGCAGCTCCCGACCGGGACAGGGTGGATCCGAGCAGTACTTC
CDR3aa: CASSSRPGQGGSEQYF

d_gene: .
abundance: .
j_gene: TRBJ2-5
v_gene: TRBV20-1
CDR3nt: TGCAGTGCTAGAGAGAAAGAGACCCAGTACTTC
CDR3aa: CSAREKETQYF

d_gene: TRBD2
abundance: .
j_gene: TRBJ2-7
v_gene: TRBV28
CDR3nt: TGTGCCAGCAGTTCCCCAACCGGGACTAGGCTCGAGCAGTACTTC
CDR3aa: CASSSPTGTRLEQYF

d_gene: .
abundance: .
j_gene: TRBJ1-3
v_gene: TRBV6-1
CDR3nt: TGTGCCAGCAGTGATTTCGTGGCGCTAACAGACACCATATATTTT
CDR3aa: CASSDFVALTDTIYF

d_gene: TRBD2
abundance: .
j_gene: TRBJ2-1
v_gene: TRBV15
CDR3nt: TGTGCCACCAGCAGGGGGACTAGCGGGAGCTGGGGCAATGAGCAGTTCTTC
CDR3aa: CATSRGTSGSWGNEQFF

d_gene: .
abundance: .
j_gene: TRBJ2-7
v_gene: TRBV11-3
CDR3nt: TGTGCCAGCAGCTTACTCTCGGGACGCAGCGTGTTC
CDR3aa: CASSLLSGRSVF

d_gene: .
abundance: .
j_gene: TRBJ1-5
v_gene: TRBV19
CDR3nt: TGTGCCAGTAGTCCATGGGACGGCTACAATCAGCCCCAGCATTTT
CDR3aa: CASSPWDGYNQPQHF

d_gene: .
abundance: .
j_gene: TRBJ1-4
v_gene: TRBV6-6
CDR3nt: TGTGCCAGCAGTTACTCGTCCAGGGGTAATGAAAAACTGTTTTTT
CDR3aa: CASSYSSRGNEKLFF

d_gene: TRBD2
abundance: .
j_gene: TRBJ2-2
v_gene: TRBV27
CDR3nt: TGTGCCAGCAGGCAACCGGGACTACACACCGGGGAGCTGTTTTTT
CDR3aa: CASRQPGLHTGELFF

d_gene: .
abundance: .
j_gene: TRBJ2-2
v_gene: TRBV15
CDR3nt: TGTGCCACCAGCAGAGATATACAGCCGACCGGGGAGCTGTTTTTT
CDR3aa: CATSRDIQPTGELFF

d_gene: .
abundance: once
j_gene: TRBJ2-3
v_gene: TRBV4-2
CDR3nt: TGTGCCAGCAGCCAAGAGATCTTGGGAGCCCGAGCAGATACGCAGTATTTT
CDR3aa: CASSQEILGARADTQYF

d_gene: TRBD2
abundance: once
j_gene: TRBJ2-1
v_gene: TRBV5-4
CDR3nt: TGTGCCAGCAGCTTGGACCCTAGCGGAAGACACAATGAGCAGTTCTTC
CDR3aa: CASSLDPSGRHNEQFF

d_gene: .
abundance: .
j_gene: TRBJ2-2
v_gene: TRBV5-1
CDR3nt: TGCGCCAGCAGCTTGGGTGGGAACACCGGGGAGCTGTTTTTT
CDR3aa: CASSLGGNTGELFF

d_gene: .
abundance: .
j_gene: TRBJ2-5
v_gene: TRBV11-2
CDR3nt: TGTGCCAGCAGCTCCGGGGGTCAAGGGACCCAGTACTTC
CDR3aa: CASSSGGQGTQYF

d_gene: TRBD1
abundance: .
j_gene: TRBJ1-2
v_gene: TRBV7-9
CDR3nt: TGTGCCAGCAGCCGAGCAGGGGGTAGTGACTATGGCTACACCTTC
CDR3aa: CASSRAGGSDYGYTF

d_gene: .
abundance: .
j_gene: TRBJ2-7
v_gene: TRBV27
CDR3nt: TGTGCCAGCAGTAACCCCGGGGGGCGCCAGGACGAGCAGTACTTC
CDR3aa: CASSNPGGRQDEQYF

d_gene: TRBD1
abundance: .
j_gene: TRBJ2-7
v_gene: TRBV18
CDR3nt: TGTGCCAGCTCACCAGGACAGGGTTCCTACGAGCAGTACTTC
CDR3aa: CASSPGQGSYEQYF

d_gene: TRBD1
abundance: .
j_gene: TRBJ2-2
v_gene: TRBV7-2
CDR3nt: TGTGCCAGCAGTTTCGACAGGGGAGGATCCGGGGAGCTGTTTTTT
CDR3aa: CASSFDRGGSGELFF

d_gene: .
abundance: once
j_gene: TRBJ1-5
v_gene: TRBV28
CDR3nt: TGTGCCAGCAGTTTATTGAGGTTCCAGCCCCAGCATTTT
CDR3aa: CASSLLRFQPQHF

d_gene: .
abundance: .
j_gene: TRBJ2-5
v_gene: TRBV18
CDR3nt: TGTGCCAGCTCACCCGGGGCCCAAGAGACCCAGTACTTC
CDR3aa: CASSPGAQETQYF

d_gene: TRBD1
abundance: few
j_gene: TRBJ1-4
v_gene: TRBV10-3
CDR3nt: TGTGCCATCAGTGACTCAAATCGGGACAGTCAACTGTTTTTT
CDR3aa: CAISDSNRDSQLFF

d_gene: .
abundance: .
j_gene: TRBJ2-5
v_gene: TRBV19
CDR3nt: TGTGCCAGTAGTATAGAGGGAGAGACCCAGTACTTC
CDR3aa: CASSIEGETQYF

d_gene: .
abundance: .
j_gene: TRBJ2-1
v_gene: TRBV30
CDR3nt: TGTGCCTGGGTCCGTCCGGGGTACAATGAGCAGTTCTTC
CDR3aa: CAWVRPGYNEQFF

d_gene: .
abundance: few
j_gene: TRBJ2-2
v_gene: TRBV5-6
CDR3nt: TGTGCCCGCAGCGAGGAAGTGACCGGGGAGCTGTTTTTT
CDR3aa: CARSEEVTGELFF

d_gene: .
abundance: .
j_gene: TRBJ1-2
v_gene: TRBV12-5
CDR3nt: TGTGCTAGTGGTTTGTCAACAGGGTCGGGTACCTTC
CDR3aa: CASGLSTGSGTF

d_gene: .
abundance: .
j_gene: TRBJ2-2
v_gene: TRBV6-1
CDR3nt: TGTGCCAGCAGTGAATATGGGGGTCTCCCTTCCGACACCGGGGAGCCGTTTTTT
CDR3aa: CASSEYGGLPSDTGEPFF

d_gene: .
abundance: .
j_gene: TRBJ1-1
v_gene: TRBV6-5
CDR3nt: TGTGCCAGCAGTTACGGGGGCGCCAGGGGAGGGACTGAAGCTTTCTTT
CDR3aa: CASSYGGARGGTEAFF

d_gene: TRBD2
abundance: .
j_gene: TRBJ2-1
v_gene: TRBV15
CDR3nt: TGTGCCACCAGCAGAGCGGGGGGGACCTACAATGAGCAGTTCTTC
CDR3aa: CATSRAGGTYNEQFF

d_gene: .
abundance: .
j_gene: TRBJ2-4
v_gene: TRBV27
CDR3nt: TGTGCCAGCAGGGCCTCTAACCTAGCCAAAAACATTCAGTACTTC
CDR3aa: CASRASNLAKNIQYF

d_gene: TRBD2
abundance: .
j_gene: TRBJ2-5
v_gene: TRBV7-7
CDR3nt: TGTGCTAGCAGCTTACTAGCGGTAAAAGAGACCCAGTACTTC
CDR3aa: CASSLLAVKETQYF

d_gene: .
abundance: .
j_gene: TRBJ1-6
v_gene: TRBV28
CDR3nt: TGTGCCAGCAGTTCCCGGGGGTCCAATAATTCACCCCTCCACTTT
CDR3aa: CASSSRGSNNSPLHF

d_gene: .
abundance: .
j_gene: TRBJ2-3
v_gene: TRBV6-6
CDR3nt: TGTGCCAGCAGTTTTGAACCGAGGAATACGCAGTATTTT
CDR3aa: CASSFEPRNTQYF

d_gene: TRBD2
abundance: .
j_gene: TRBJ2-3
v_gene: TRBV5-8
CDR3nt: TGTGCCAGCAGCCGAAAGCGGGAGTCGACTAGCACAGATACGCAGTATTTT
CDR3aa: CASSRKRESTSTDTQYF

d_gene: TRBD1
abundance: .
j_gene: TRBJ2-6
v_gene: TRBV9
CDR3nt: TGTGCCAGCAGCCCCGGGACAGCGGGGGCCAACGTCCTGACTTTC
CDR3aa: CASSPGTAGANVLTF

d_gene: .
abundance: .
j_gene: TRBJ2-3
v_gene: TRBV9
CDR3nt: TGTGCCAGCAGCCCCCGGCTAGTTGCAGATACGCAGTATTTT
CDR3aa: CASSPRLVADTQYF

d_gene: .
abundance: .
j_gene: TRBJ1-2
v_gene: TRBV30
CDR3nt: TGTGCCTGGAGTGTAAGTGGGACGAGTGGCTACACCTTC
CDR3aa: CAWSVSGTSGYTF

d_gene: TRBD2
abundance: .
j_gene: TRBJ2-1
v_gene: TRBV7-3
CDR3nt: TGTGCCAGCAGCTTACTCGGGACTAGCGGGAGGAATGAGCAGTTCTTC
CDR3aa: CASSLLGTSGRNEQFF

d_gene: TRBD1
abundance: .
j_gene: TRBJ1-1
v_gene: TRBV10-3
CDR3nt: TGTGCCATCAGTAGGGGGACAGGGGGCGTCGGGAACACTGAAGCTTTCTTT
CDR3aa: CAISRGTGGVGNTEAFF

d_gene: TRBD1
abundance: .
j_gene: TRBJ2-7
v_gene: TRBV6-5
CDR3nt: TGTGCCAGCAGTTACTCGCCAGGGGGCTACGAGCAGTACTTC
CDR3aa: CASSYSPGGYEQYF

d_gene: TRBD1
abundance: .
j_gene: TRBJ1-4
v_gene: TRBV5-4
CDR3nt: TGTGCCAGCAGCAAGGGACAGGGGATGGGCAATGAAAAACTGTTTTTT
CDR3aa: CASSKGQGMGNEKLFF

d_gene: .
abundance: .
j_gene: TRBJ2-1
v_gene: TRBV19
CDR3nt: TGTGCCAGTAGTCCAAGAAACAATGAGCAGTTCTTC
CDR3aa: CASSPRNNEQFF

d_gene: .
abundance: .
j_gene: TRBJ2-1
v_gene: TRBV5-6
CDR3nt: TGTGCCAGCAGCTTTATATCCCCTAGAAATGAGCAGTTCTTC
CDR3aa: CASSFISPRNEQFF

d_gene: .
abundance: once
j_gene: TRBJ2-7
v_gene: TRBV5-6
CDR3nt: TGTGCCAGCAGCGACGGGGCACACTCCCTCTACGAGCAGTACTTC
CDR3aa: CASSDGAHSLYEQYF